The clone carrying this T cell receptor (beta chain) has more than one count but fewer than ten. The data were taken from a study of blood T cell repertoires in COVID-19. Study at large: The United States, Italy and Spain provided the acute and convalescent COVID-19 samples.

From germline, CDR1 is MDHEN and CDR2 SYDVKM. V dropped 6 bases and J dropped 6; count of bases not matched to a gene: 9. The length of the CDR3 is 14 residues. Using immunoSEQ multiplex PCR, the repertoire was profiled, and TCRdb retains in-frame clones only, with some absent. The sample has more than 400,000 clones, roughly 87% seen once. Those enrolled, adults aged 18 to 89 years, came from fewer than 25 US areas. Clinical history reported by participants formed the basis on which cohorts were assigned. The chain carries TRBV28 and TRBJ1-1, with 8 bases lining up with TRBD1. Material: PBMCs or T cells enriched from blood (not recorded which). The TCR was taken from a woman aged 18-29 years who had recovered from COVID-19. CDR3 nucleotides: TGTGCCAGCAGATTCCCGACAGGGGCGCCTGAAGCTTTCTTT. As protein: CASRFPTGAPEAFF.